The 13 T cell receptor beta chains in this list originate from one sample, sequenced in a study of blood T cell repertoires in COVID-19. The table came from immunoSEQ multiplex PCR; TCRdb's copy has only in-frame clones and leaves some out. The sample records around 300,000 clones, about 82% being singletons. The specimen was peripheral blood. The receptors here all came from a woman in her forties or fifties with active or convalescent COVID-19.

The chain couples TRBV28 to TRBJ1-1; tentative D call: TRBD1 (5 bases). The CDR3 contains 15 residues. CDR1 and CDR2 (germline): MDHEN, SYDVKM. Trimming left V 2 bases short and J 3 bases short, with 13 bases between. CDR3: CASSLQGGAYTEAFF. In DNA form, the CDR3 reads TGTGCCAGCAGTTTACAGGGAGGGGCTTACACTGAAGCTTTCTTT.

This chain connects TRBV15 to TRBJ1-2; the D is unclear. Germline CDR1 is LNHNV and CDR2 is YYDKDF (reference sequence). Trimming pared 0 bases from V and 13 bases from J, leaving 12 bases between. CDR3 size: 12 residues. The CDR3 protein is CATSRDRVISTF. For the CDR3, the DNA is TGTGCCACCAGCAGAGATCGAGTGATCTCCACCTTC.

This clone was recorded a few times. The gene calls are TRBV7-2 and TRBJ2-7; the match to TRBD1 covers 8 bases. CDR3 length equals 15 residues. CDR1 is SGHTA, CDR2 FQGNSA, per germline. J lost 1 base, V lost 5 bases, and 7 bases had no gene match. CDR3 residues: CASSRDRSVSYEQYF. For the CDR3, the DNA is TGTGCCAGCAGCAGGGACAGGTCAGTGTCCTACGAGCAGTACTTC.

This chain uses TRBV5-6 with TRBJ1-5; 10 bases agree with TRBD1. The germline V gene encodes CDR1 SGHDT and CDR2 YYEEEE. The CDR3 length is 14 residues. J was trimmed by 3 bases and V by 8 bases; bases with no gene match: 5. DNA for the CDR3: TGTGCCAGACGCGACAGGGGGCCCAATCAGCCCCAGCATTTT. As protein: CARRDRGPNQPQHF.

This clone was observed once. The genes are TRBV5-5 and TRBJ2-7; the D is unclear. V was cut by 1 base and J by 5 bases, with 16 bases left in between. Germline CDR1 reads SGHKS; CDR2 reads YYEKEE (reference sequence). The CDR3 is made up of 15 amino acids. The DNA of the CDR3 is TGTGCCAGCAGCTTGATCGTAACAGCTCAGAACGAGCAGTACTTC. Amino acid sequence: CASSLIVTAQNEQYF. Looking up the rest from reference TRBV5-5 and TRBJ2-7 gives the full variable domain: DAGVTQSPTHLIKTRGQQVTLRCSPISGHKSVSWYQQVLGQGPQFIFQYYEKEERGRGNFPDRFSARQFPNYSSELNVNALLLGDSALYLCASSLIVTAQNEQYFGPGTRLTVT.

In its sample, this clone was seen many times. The chain employs TRBV2 and TRBJ1-2, with TRBD1 identical over 9 bases. Germline V gene lookup returns CDR1 SNHLY and CDR2 FYNNEI. The CDR3 is 18 residues long. With 1 base clipped from V and 4 bases from J, the junction kept 13 bases outside the gene matches. CDR3 amino acids: CASSEDAGTGSPVYGYTF. CDR3 bases: TGTGCCAGCAGTGAAGACGCCGGGACAGGGAGTCCGGTCTATGGCTACACCTTC.

The chain carries TRBV25-1 and TRBJ1-6; 9 bases are a match to TRBD1. In germline, CDR1 is MGHDK, CDR2 SYGVNS. This CDR3 region has 16 residues. Trimming at V came to 3 bases and at J to 6 bases, leaving 6 bases not matched to a gene. CDR3 residues: CASSEDRGSGNSPLHF. CDR3 bases: TGTGCCAGCAGTGAGGACAGGGGTTCTGGTAATTCACCCCTCCACTTT.

The V call is TRBV19, the J call TRBJ1-2; 9 positions match TRBD1. The germline V gene encodes CDR1 LNHDA and CDR2 SQIVND (reference sequence). Unmatched junction bases numbered 8, after V lost 6 bases and J lost 6 bases. The CDR3 is 14 amino acids. The CDR3: CASRNRGREDGYTF. As DNA, the CDR3 is TGTGCCAGTAGAAACAGGGGGCGCGAGGATGGCTACACCTTC.

This clone was counted a single time. The chain is built from TRBV6-5 and TRBJ1-5; perhaps TRBD1 as D (5 bases). This CDR3 comprises 13 residues. Germline-derived CDR1 and CDR2 are MNHEY and SVGAGI. Trimming removed 6 bases at V and 5 bases at J, with 11 bases between. The CDR3 sequence: CASRIWGDQPQHF. For the CDR3, the DNA is TGTGCCAGCAGGATTTGGGGCGATCAGCCCCAGCATTTT.

This sequence joins TRBV7-9 and TRBJ2-1; 14 bases are a match to TRBD2. The CDR3 is 16 residues long. Germline CDR1 SEHNR, CDR2 FQNEAQ (reference sequence). The junction had 10 bases not matched to a gene; V was cut back by 5 bases and J by 10 bases. In DNA, the CDR3 is TGTGCCAGCAGCCGCATGACTAGCGGGAGGGCAAACGAGCAGTTCTTC. Its protein product is CASSRMTSGRANEQFF.

The chain joins TRBV5-1 to TRBJ1-1; the match to TRBD1 covers 8 bases. V dropped 0 bases and J dropped 5; count of bases not matched to a gene: 6. CDR3 length equals 15 residues. Germline CDR1 reads SGHRS; CDR2 reads YFSETQ. CDR3 DNA: TGCGCCAGCAGCTTGGCCCAGGGGGCTCTGACTGAAGCTTTCTTT. Amino acids: CASSLAQGALTEAFF.

This clone was observed a single time. The V and J genes are TRBV7-2 and TRBJ2-1; 15 nucleotides align to TRBD2. Unmatched junction bases numbered 8, after V lost 2 bases and J lost 6 bases. Germline CDR1 SGHTA, CDR2 FQGNSA. There are 18 residues in the CDR3. The CDR3 is CASSLRTSGRAFFNEQFF. The CDR3 nucleotides read TGTGCCAGCAGCTTACGGACTAGCGGGAGGGCCTTTTTCAATGAGCAGTTCTTC.

The J gene is TRBJ2-1, the V gene TRBV11-2, with 7 bases fitting TRBD2. Trimming at V came to 1 base and at J to 3 bases, leaving 9 bases not matched to a gene. Germline V gene lookup returns CDR1 SGHAT and CDR2 FQNNGV. This CDR3 spans 17 amino acids. The CDR3 spells CASSLVRLAVHYNEQFF. CDR3 in DNA: TGTGCCAGCAGCTTAGTCAGGCTAGCGGTCCACTACAATGAGCAGTTCTTC.